The clone carrying this T cell receptor beta chain is medium-sized (0.01 to 0.1%). As yet, its antigen is unknown. Four subsets defined by PD-1 and/or TIGIT were sorted from live CD3+CD8+TCRalphabeta+ cells. The junction had 14 bases not matched to a gene; V was cut back by 1 base and J by 1 base. Germline CDR1 and CDR2: MNHNS and SASEGT. CDR3 length: 19 amino acids. TCR libraries were prepared from around 15 ng of total RNA with the QIAseq Immune Repertoire TCR panel. TCRdb re-called the reads through MiXCR, storing one row per CDR3 protein. The sample lists 860 or so distinct CDR3 sequences, 8.5% to 10% occurring once. This specimen belongs to a study of circulating CD8 cells and anti-PD-1 response in melanoma. The wider study: Nivolumab was given intravenously at 3 mg/kg every 2 weeks. Responders had complete or partial responses; non-responders had stable or progressive disease. General study points: Subset repertoires were largely private at M1, with under 8% shared. Peptide assays on expanded sorted subsets replaced tumor-based reactivity testing.

This chain connects TRBV6-1 to TRBJ2-3; 7 positions match TRBD2. The receptor's source is a human donor with melanoma. The sample consisted of CD8+ T cells from PBMCs, taken at baseline or after one month of anti-PD-1 therapy (not recorded which). The CDR3 loop is CASSEEAFPAGRGTDTQYF. The CDR3 region has the DNA TGTGCCAGCAGTGAAGAGGCTTTCCCAGCGGGACGGGGCACAGATACGCAGTATTTT.